This T cell receptor (beta chain) was obtained from a study of beta chain features in type 1 diabetes. General observations from the study: The naive, central memory and Treg TCRB repertoires looked more alike in patients than they did in healthy donors.

Of the isolated RNA, all was reverse transcribed, and so the sequenced material was expressed TCRB transcripts. Using immunoSEQ multiplex PCR, the repertoire was profiled, and TCRdb retains in-frame clones only, with some absent. Among approximately 380,000 clones listed, roughly 16% were seen once. This clone turned up a few times. Its antigen remains unknown. The TCR was taken from a woman aged 18-29 years in good health. The sample taken for sequencing was naive CD4+ T cells from blood.

DNA of the CDR3: TGTGCCTGGAGTGTAAAGGGGCAGGGTGGCGAGACCCAGTACTTC. This encodes CAWSVKGQGGETQYF. The V gene is TRBV30, the J gene TRBJ2-5; D may be TRBD1 (5 bases). Trimming shortened V by 0 bases and J by 5 bases, and 16 bases separated the two germline ends. Germline V gives CDR1 GTSNPN, CDR2 SVGIG (reference sequence). The CDR3 runs 15 residues.